This T cell receptor (beta chain) was captured in a study of shared clonotypes between healthy human individuals. Study summary: For every donor, three CD4 naive, three CD4 memory, two CD8 naive and one CD8 memory plates were used.

Note on this clone: Its antigen is unknown.

The method was immunoSEQ multiplex PCR; TCRdb's version includes in-frame clones alone and lacks a portion of them. The data hold about 1,800,000 clones, with roughly 94% observed a single time. Study-wide findings and caveats: Relative to clonotypes present in all four donors, those not shared had lower generation probabilities.

The naive CD8 population came from CD45RO-negative cells selected for CCR7, without terminally differentiated effector memory CD45RA+ cells. The source material was naive CD8+ T cells sorted from blood. This TCR came from a man between 18 and 35 years old in good health.

The CDR3 loop reads CASSLTTRNYEQYF. The CDR3 nucleotides are TGTGCCAGCAGTTTAACGACTAGAAACTACGAGCAGTACTTC. The chain recombines TRBV27 with TRBJ2-7; tentative D call: TRBD2 (6 bases). Germline V lookup: CDR1 MNHEY, CDR2 SMNVEV (reference sequence). Trimming took 2 bases from V and 3 from J, leaving 11 bases between them. The CDR3 has 14 amino acids.